The present entry profiles one T cell receptor beta chain with its context. Trimming left V 0 bases short and J 5 bases short, with 10 bases between. Germline CDR1 and CDR2: GTSNPN and SVGIG (reference sequence). This CDR3 is built from 13 residues. This specimen comes from a study of cytomegalovirus exposure and HLA in healthy donors. 13 Jbeta primers and 60 Vbeta primers were used for the PCR. Produced via immunoSEQ multiplex PCR; TCRdb's table is partial and in-frame only. Its table records some 60,000 clones. The clonotype originates from a man younger than 45 in good health and CMV-seropositive. What was sequenced was PBMCs. The rearrangement uses TRBV30 and TRBJ2-5; no clear D. CDR3 sequence reads: CAWSVHGWETQYF. CDR3 sequence (DNA): TGTGCCTGGAGTGTACACGGGTGGGAGACCCAGTACTTC.